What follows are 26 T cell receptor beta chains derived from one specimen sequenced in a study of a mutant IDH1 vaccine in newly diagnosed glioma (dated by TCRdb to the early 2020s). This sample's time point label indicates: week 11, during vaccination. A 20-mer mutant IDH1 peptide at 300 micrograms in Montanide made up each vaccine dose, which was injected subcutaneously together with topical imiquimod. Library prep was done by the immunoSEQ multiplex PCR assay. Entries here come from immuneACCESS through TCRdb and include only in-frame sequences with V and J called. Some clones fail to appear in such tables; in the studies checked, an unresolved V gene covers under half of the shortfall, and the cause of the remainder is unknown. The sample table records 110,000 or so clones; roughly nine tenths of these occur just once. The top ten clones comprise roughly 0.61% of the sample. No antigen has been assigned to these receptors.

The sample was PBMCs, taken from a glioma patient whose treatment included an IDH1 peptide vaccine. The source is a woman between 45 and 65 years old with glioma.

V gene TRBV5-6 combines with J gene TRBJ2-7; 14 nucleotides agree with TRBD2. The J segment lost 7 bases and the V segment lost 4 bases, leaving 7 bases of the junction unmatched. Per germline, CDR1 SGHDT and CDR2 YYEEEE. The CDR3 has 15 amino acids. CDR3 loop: CASSRLAGGPGEQYF. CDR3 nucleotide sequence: TGTGCCAGCAGCCGACTAGCGGGAGGGCCGGGAGAGCAGTACTTC. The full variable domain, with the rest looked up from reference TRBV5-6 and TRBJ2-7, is DAGVTQSPTHLIKTRGQQVTLRCSPKSGHDTVSWYQQALGQGPQFIFQYYEEEERQRGNFPDRFSGHQFPNYSSELNVNALLLGDSALYLCASSRLAGGPGEQYFGPGTRLTVT.

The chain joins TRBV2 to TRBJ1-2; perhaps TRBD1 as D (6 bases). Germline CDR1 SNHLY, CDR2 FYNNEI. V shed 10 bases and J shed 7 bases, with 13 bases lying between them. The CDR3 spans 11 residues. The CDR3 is CATQGSSGYTF. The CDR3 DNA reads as TGTGCCACACAGGGTTCTAGTGGCTACACCTTC.

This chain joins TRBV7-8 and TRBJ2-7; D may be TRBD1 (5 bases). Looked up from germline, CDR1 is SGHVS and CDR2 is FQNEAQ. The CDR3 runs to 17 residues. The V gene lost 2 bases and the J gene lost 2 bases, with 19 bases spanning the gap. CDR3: CASSLLPPRVYPYEQYF. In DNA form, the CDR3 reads TGTGCCAGCAGCTTACTTCCGCCCAGGGTCTACCCCTACGAGCAGTACTTC.

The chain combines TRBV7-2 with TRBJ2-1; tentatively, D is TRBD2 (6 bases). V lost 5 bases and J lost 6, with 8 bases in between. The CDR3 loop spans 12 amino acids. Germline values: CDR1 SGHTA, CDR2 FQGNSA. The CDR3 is CASSMTSNEQFF. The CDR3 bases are TGTGCCAGCAGCATGACTAGCAATGAGCAGTTCTTC.

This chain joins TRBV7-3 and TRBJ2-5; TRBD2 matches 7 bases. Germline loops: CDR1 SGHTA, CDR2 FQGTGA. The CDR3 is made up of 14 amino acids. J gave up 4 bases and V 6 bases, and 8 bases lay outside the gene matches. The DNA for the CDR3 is TGTGCCAGCAGTCCCGGGACTACCTCAGAGACCCAGTACTTC. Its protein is CASSPGTTSETQYF.

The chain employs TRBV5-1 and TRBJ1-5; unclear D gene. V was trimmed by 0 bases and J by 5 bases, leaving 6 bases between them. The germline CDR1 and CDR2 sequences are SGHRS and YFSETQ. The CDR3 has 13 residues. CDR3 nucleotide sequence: TGCGCCAGCAGCTTGGAACCCGATCAGCCCCAGCATTTT. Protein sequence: CASSLEPDQPQHF.

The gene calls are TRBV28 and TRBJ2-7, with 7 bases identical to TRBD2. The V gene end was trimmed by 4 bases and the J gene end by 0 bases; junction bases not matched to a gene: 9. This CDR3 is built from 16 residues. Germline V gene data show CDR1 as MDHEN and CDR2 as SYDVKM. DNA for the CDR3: TGTGCCAGCAGTTCAACCTGGGAGGGCCCCTCCTACGAGCAGTACTTC. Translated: CASSSTWEGPSYEQYF. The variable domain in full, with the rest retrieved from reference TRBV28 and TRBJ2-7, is DVKVTQSSRYLVKRTGEKVFLECVQDMDHENMFWYRQDPGLGLRLIYFSYDVKMKEKGDIPEGYSVSREKKERFSLILESASTNQTSMYLCASSSTWEGPSYEQYFGPGTRLTVT.

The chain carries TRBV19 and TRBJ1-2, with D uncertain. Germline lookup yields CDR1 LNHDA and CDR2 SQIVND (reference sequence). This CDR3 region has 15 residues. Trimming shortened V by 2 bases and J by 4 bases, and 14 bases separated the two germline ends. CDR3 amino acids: CASSIRAGESYGYTF. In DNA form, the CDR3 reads TGTGCCAGTAGTATACGGGCCGGGGAATCCTATGGCTACACCTTC.

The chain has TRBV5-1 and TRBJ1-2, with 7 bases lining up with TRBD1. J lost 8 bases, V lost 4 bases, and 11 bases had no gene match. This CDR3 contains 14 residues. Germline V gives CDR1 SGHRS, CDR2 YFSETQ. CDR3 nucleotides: TGCGCCAGCAGCCGGTCAGGGGGATCGGACGGCTACACCTTC. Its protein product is CASSRSGGSDGYTF. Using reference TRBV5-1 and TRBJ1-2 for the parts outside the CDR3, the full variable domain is KAGVTQTPRYLIKTRGQQVTLSCSPISGHRSVSWYQQTPGQGLQFLFEYFSETQRNKGNFPGRFSGRQFSNSRSEMNVSTLELGDSALYLCASSRSGGSDGYTFGSGTRLTVV.

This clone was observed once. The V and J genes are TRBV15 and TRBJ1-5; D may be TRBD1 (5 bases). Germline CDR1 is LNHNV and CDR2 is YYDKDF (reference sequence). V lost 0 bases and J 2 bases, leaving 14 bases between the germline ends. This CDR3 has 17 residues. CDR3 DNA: TGTGCCACCAGCAGAGAATTCGGGGGTATGGGCAATCAGCCCCAGCATTTT. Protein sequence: CATSREFGGMGNQPQHF.

The CDR3 nucleotides are TGCGCCAGCAGCTTGGCCTTGGATTGGGAGGCCAAAAACATTCAGTACTTC. It specifies CASSLALDWEAKNIQYF. The chain links TRBV5-1 to TRBJ2-4; D might be TRBD2 (5 bases). CDR1 is SGHRS, CDR2 YFSETQ, per germline. The CDR3 is 17 amino acids. The V end lost 0 bases, the J end lost 1 base, and 14 bases lay between the germline ends.

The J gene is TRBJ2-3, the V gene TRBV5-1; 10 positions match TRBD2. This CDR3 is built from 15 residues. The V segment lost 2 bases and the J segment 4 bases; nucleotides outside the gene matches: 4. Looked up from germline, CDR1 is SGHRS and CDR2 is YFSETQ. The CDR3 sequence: CASSLAGGPSDTQYF. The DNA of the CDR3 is TGCGCCAGCAGCTTAGCGGGAGGGCCCTCAGATACGCAGTATTTT.

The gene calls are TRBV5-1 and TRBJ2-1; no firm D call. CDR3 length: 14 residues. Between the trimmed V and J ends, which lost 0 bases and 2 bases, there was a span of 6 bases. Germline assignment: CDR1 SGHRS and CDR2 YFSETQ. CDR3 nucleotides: TGCGCCAGCAGCTTGGGGATCACCTACAATGAGCAGTTCTTC. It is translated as CASSLGITYNEQFF.

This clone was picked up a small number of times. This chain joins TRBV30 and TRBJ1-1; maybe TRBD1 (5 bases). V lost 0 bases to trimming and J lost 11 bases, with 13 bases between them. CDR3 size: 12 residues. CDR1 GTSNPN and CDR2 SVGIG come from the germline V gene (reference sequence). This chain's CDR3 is CAWSVREGRAFF. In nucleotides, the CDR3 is TGTGCCTGGAGTGTCAGGGAAGGACGGGCTTTCTTT.

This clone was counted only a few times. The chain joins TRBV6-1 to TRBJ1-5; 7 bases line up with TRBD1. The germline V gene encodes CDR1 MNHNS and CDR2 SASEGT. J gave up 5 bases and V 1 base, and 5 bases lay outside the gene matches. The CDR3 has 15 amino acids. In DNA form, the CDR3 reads TGTGCCAGCAGTGAAGGACAGGGCCACTATCAGCCCCAGCATTTT. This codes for CASSEGQGHYQPQHF.

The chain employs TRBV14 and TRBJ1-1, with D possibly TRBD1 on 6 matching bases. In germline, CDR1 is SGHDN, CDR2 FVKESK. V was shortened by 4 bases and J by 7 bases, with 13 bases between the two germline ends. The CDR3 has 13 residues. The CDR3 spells CASSRTELDEAFF. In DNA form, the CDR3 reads TGTGCCAGCAGCCGGACAGAATTGGATGAAGCTTTCTTT.

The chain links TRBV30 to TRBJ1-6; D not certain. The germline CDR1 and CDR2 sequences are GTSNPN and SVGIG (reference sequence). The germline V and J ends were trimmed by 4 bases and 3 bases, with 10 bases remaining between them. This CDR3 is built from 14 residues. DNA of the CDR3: TGTGCCTGGAATAAGGGAGGCTATAATTCACCCCTCCACTTT. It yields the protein CAWNKGGYNSPLHF.

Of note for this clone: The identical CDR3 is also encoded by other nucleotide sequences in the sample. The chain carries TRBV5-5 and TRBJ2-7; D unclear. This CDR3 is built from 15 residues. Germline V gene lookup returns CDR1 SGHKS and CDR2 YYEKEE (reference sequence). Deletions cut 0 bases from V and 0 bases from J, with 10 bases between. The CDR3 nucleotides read TGTGCCAGCAGCTTGGCGGGTGTAAACTCCTACGAGCAGTACTTC. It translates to CASSLAGVNSYEQYF. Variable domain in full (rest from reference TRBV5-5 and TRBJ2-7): DAGVTQSPTHLIKTRGQQVTLRCSPISGHKSVSWYQQVLGQGPQFIFQYYEKEERGRGNFPDRFSARQFPNYSSELNVNALLLGDSALYLCASSLAGVNSYEQYFGPGTRLTVT.

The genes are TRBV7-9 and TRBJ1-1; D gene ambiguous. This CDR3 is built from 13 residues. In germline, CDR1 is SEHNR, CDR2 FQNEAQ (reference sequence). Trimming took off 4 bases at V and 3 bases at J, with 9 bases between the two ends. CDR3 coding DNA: TGTGCCAGCAGCTGGACCGGATACACTGAAGCTTTCTTT. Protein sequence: CASSWTGYTEAFF.

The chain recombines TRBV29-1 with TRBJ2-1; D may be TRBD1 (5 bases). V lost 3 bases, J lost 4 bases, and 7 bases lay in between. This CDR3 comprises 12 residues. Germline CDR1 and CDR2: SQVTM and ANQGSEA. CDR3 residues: CSVEGQYNEQFF. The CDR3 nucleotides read TGCAGCGTTGAGGGGCAATACAATGAGCAGTTCTTC.

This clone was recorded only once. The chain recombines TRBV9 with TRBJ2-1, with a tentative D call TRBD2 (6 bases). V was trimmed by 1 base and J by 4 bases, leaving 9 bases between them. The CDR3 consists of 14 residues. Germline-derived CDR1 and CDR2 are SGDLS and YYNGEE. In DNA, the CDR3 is TGTGCCAGCAGCGTACCGGGACTTTACAATGAGCAGTTCTTC. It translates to CASSVPGLYNEQFF.

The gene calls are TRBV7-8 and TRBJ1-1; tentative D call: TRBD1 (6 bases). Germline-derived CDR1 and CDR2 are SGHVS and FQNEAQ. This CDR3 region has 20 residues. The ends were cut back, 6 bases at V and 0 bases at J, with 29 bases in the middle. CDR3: CASSPYRVPTGGLMNTEAFF. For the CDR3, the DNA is TGTGCCAGCAGTCCTTACAGGGTTCCAACCGGTGGCCTTATGAACACTGAAGCTTTCTTT. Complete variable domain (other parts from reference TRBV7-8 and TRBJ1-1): GAGVSQSPRYKVAKRGQDVALRCDPISGHVSLFWYQQALGQGPEFLTYFQNEAQLDKSGLPSDRFFAERPEGSVSTLKIQRTQQEDSAVYLCASSPYRVPTGGLMNTEAFFGQGTRLTVV.

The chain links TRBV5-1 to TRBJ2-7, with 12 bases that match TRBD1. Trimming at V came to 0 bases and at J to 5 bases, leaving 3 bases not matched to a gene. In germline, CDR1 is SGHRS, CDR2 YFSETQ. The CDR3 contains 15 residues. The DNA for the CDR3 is TGCGCCAGCAGCTTGGAAGGGACAGGGGGCCACGAGCAGTACTTC. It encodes CASSLEGTGGHEQYF.

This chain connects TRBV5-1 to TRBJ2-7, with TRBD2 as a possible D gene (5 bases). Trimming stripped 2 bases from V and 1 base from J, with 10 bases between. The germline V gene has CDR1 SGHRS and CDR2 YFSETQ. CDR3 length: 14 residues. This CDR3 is CASSLSGVSYEQYF. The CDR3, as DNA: TGCGCCAGCAGCTTATCCGGGGTTTCCTACGAGCAGTACTTC.

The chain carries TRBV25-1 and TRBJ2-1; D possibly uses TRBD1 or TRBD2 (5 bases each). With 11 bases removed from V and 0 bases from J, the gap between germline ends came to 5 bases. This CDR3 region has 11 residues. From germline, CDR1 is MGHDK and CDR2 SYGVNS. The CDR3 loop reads CAGGSYNEQFF. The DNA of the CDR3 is TGTGCCGGGGGCTCCTACAATGAGCAGTTCTTC.

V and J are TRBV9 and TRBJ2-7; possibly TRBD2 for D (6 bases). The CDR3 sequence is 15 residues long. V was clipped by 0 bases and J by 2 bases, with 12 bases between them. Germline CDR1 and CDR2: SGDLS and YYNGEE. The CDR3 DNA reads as TGTGCCAGCAGCGTAGGTGGCGGGATACCCTACGAGCAGTACTTC. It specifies CASSVGGGIPYEQYF.